These 32 T cell receptor beta chains were sequenced from one sample in a study of T cell responses to AZD1222 COVID-19 vaccine. Method: immunoSEQ multiplex PCR; TCRdb's copy keeps in-frame clones and lacks some. Of 110,000 to 150,000 clones listed, around 85% are singletons. The specimen was peripheral blood, collected on day 0 of AZD1222 vaccination. Receptor source: an adult in good health.

The V and J genes are TRBV3-1 (or the pseudogene TRBV3-2) and TRBJ1-1; D gene unclear. The ends were cut back, 5 bases at V and 4 bases at J, with 11 bases in the middle. Germline CDR1 and CDR2: LGHDT and YNNKEL (reference sequence). The CDR3 has 13 amino acids. Here the CDR3 DNA reads TGTGCCAGCAGCGCCTCCCCGGGCACTGAAGCTTTCTTT. It yields the protein CASSASPGTEAFF.

The rearrangement uses TRBV7-2 and TRBJ2-5; D may correspond to TRBD1 or TRBD2 (6 bases each). This CDR3 has 13 residues. Germline CDR1 is SGHTA and CDR2 is FQGNSA. With 3 bases removed from V and 5 bases from J, the gap between germline ends came to 10 bases. The CDR3 nucleotides read TGTGCCAGCAGCTTCGGGGGCCGTGAGACCCAGTACTTC. It yields the protein CASSFGGRETQYF.

The chain links TRBV7-9 to TRBJ1-1; 8 nucleotides line up with TRBD1. CDR1 is SEHNR and CDR2 is FQNEAQ in the germline V gene (reference sequence). The CDR3 sequence is 16 residues long. The V and J ends lost 4 bases and 1 base, in that order; junction bases with no gene match: 8. The CDR3 DNA follows: TGTGCCAGCAGCTACCCCCGGACAGGGCCGAACACTGAAGCTTTCTTT. This codes for CASSYPRTGPNTEAFF.

This chain links TRBV30 with TRBJ2-3; D remains unclear. Germline values: CDR1 GTSNPN, CDR2 SVGIG (reference sequence). CDR3 length: 13 amino acids. V lost 1 base and J 2 bases, leaving 7 bases between the germline ends. DNA for the CDR3: TGTGCCTGGAGTGGGACCCTCACAGATACGCAGTATTTT. Translation gives CAWSGTLTDTQYF.

The chain uses TRBV15 and TRBJ2-5; no clear D gene. CDR1 is LNHNV and CDR2 is YYDKDF in the germline V gene (reference sequence). V dropped 4 bases and J dropped 1 base, with 4 bases sitting between them. The CDR3 consists of 12 residues. The DNA for the CDR3 is TGTGCCACCAGCAACATCCAAGAGACCCAGTACTTC. As protein: CATSNIQETQYF.

The rearrangement uses TRBV9 and TRBJ1-6; tentatively, D is TRBD1 (5 bases). The germline CDR1 and CDR2 sequences are SGDLS and YYNGEE. The CDR3 is 13 residues long. The V end lost 0 bases, the J end lost 7 bases, and 5 bases lay between the germline ends. CDR3: CASSVEGNSPLHF. The CDR3 DNA reads TGTGCCAGCAGCGTAGAGGGGAATTCACCCCTCCACTTT.

The chain couples TRBV7-9 to TRBJ1-5, with D tentatively TRBD1 (5 bases). Between the trimmed V and J ends, which lost 5 bases and 6 bases, there was a span of 20 bases. The CDR3 covers 16 residues. Germline lookup yields CDR1 SEHNR and CDR2 FQNEAQ (reference sequence). CDR3 region: CASSEREGPGGQPQHF. In DNA form, the CDR3 reads TGTGCCAGCAGCGAGAGGGAGGGGCCAGGAGGTCAGCCCCAGCATTTT.

The rearrangement uses TRBV5-1 and TRBJ1-4; D is unclear. Trimming took off 0 bases at V and 8 bases at J, with 11 bases between the two ends. CDR1 and CDR2 from the germline V gene are SGHRS and YFSETQ. The CDR3 is 14 residues long. CDR3 bases: TGCGCCAGCAGCTTGGGGGAAGTTCGCGAAAAACTGTTTTTT. Its translation: CASSLGEVREKLFF.

About this clone: Other DNA sequences in this specimen translate into the identical CDR3. The chain links TRBV11-2 to TRBJ1-2, with a weak D call TRBD1 (5 bases). Germline CDR1 and CDR2: SGHAT and FQNNGV. This CDR3 spans 11 amino acids. V was clipped by 1 base and J by 8 bases, with 5 bases between them. The CDR3 loop is CASSLGGGYTF. The CDR3 DNA is TGTGCCAGCAGCTTAGGGGGCGGCTACACCTTC. The full variable domain, with the rest looked up from reference TRBV11-2 and TRBJ1-2, is EAGVAQSPRYKIIEKRQSVAFWCNPISGHATLYWYQQILGQGPKLLIQFQNNGVVDDSQLPKDRFSAERLKGVDSTLKIQPAKLEDSAVYLCASSLGGGYTFGSGTRLTVV.

The rearrangement uses TRBV5-4 and TRBJ2-7; D unclear. Germline V gives CDR1 SGHNT, CDR2 YYREEE (reference sequence). V lost 3 bases, J lost 2 bases, and 15 bases lay in between. The length of the CDR3 is 15 residues. The CDR3 DNA follows: TGTGCCAGCAGCTCCGCCCCTGCGCAGACCTACGAGCAGTACTTC. Its translation is CASSSAPAQTYEQYF.

This clone turned up a few times. V usage is TRBV9 and J usage is TRBJ1-2, with 7 bases that match TRBD1. Looked up from germline, CDR1 is SGDLS and CDR2 is YYNGEE. CDR3 size: 13 residues. J was trimmed by 5 bases and V by 0 bases; bases with no gene match: 1. The CDR3 coding sequence is TGTGCCAGCAGCGTAGTGACAGGGTATGGCTACACCTTC. Its translation: CASSVVTGYGYTF.

The chain uses TRBV6-5 and TRBJ1-2, with TRBD1 matching over 9 bases. This CDR3 contains 13 residues. The junction had 5 bases not matched to a gene; V was cut back by 6 bases and J by 6 bases. The germline gives CDR1 MNHEY, CDR2 SVGAGI. CDR3 sequence (DNA): TGTGCCAGCAGCTGGGGACAGGGTAATGGCTACACCTTC. The encoded protein is CASSWGQGNGYTF.

The CDR3: CASSLSATSGSYEQYF. The CDR3, as DNA: TGTGCCAGCAGTTTATCGGCCACTAGCGGGAGCTACGAGCAGTACTTC. The rearrangement joins TRBV27 to TRBJ2-7, with 11 bases aligning to TRBD2. This CDR3 is 16 amino acids long. The V gene's germline CDR1 is MNHEY and CDR2 SMNVEV (reference sequence). J gave up 3 bases and V 0 bases, and 4 bases lay outside the gene matches.

This clone was observed a handful of times. V gene TRBV3-1 (or the pseudogene TRBV3-2) combines with J gene TRBJ1-5; D perhaps matches TRBD1 (5 bases). CDR3 length: 13 amino acids. Trimming left V 4 bases short and J 7 bases short, with 11 bases between. The germline V gene encodes CDR1 LGHDT and CDR2 YNNKEL (reference sequence). The CDR3 nucleotides are TGTGCCAGCAGCCGGGACCTCGGACAGCCCCAGCATTTT. It encodes CASSRDLGQPQHF.

This chain links TRBV19 with TRBJ1-4; TRBD1 agrees at 7 bases. The CDR3 consists of 15 residues. Trimming cost V 3 bases and J 3 bases; bases outside gene matches: 4. The V gene's germline CDR1 is LNHDA and CDR2 SQIVND (reference sequence). In DNA form, the CDR3 reads TGTGCCAGTAGTATCACAGGGGCCGCTAATGAAAAACTGTTTTTT. It encodes CASSITGAANEKLFF.

This clone appeared once. CDR3 region: CASSWDRGERGYTF. For the CDR3, the DNA is TGTGCCAGCAGCTGGGACAGGGGGGAGCGTGGCTACACCTTC. This sequence joins TRBV5-4 and TRBJ1-2, with 11 bases aligning to TRBD1. Unmatched junction bases numbered 5, after V lost 3 bases and J lost 7 bases. CDR3 length: 14 residues. In germline, CDR1 is SGHNT, CDR2 YYREEE (reference sequence).

This clone was seen once. This sample also contains other DNA sequences that code for the same CDR3. J is TRBJ1-4 and V is TRBV19; the match to TRBD1 covers 9 bases. This CDR3 spans 15 amino acids. CDR1 is LNHDA, CDR2 SQIVND, per germline (reference sequence). V lost 3 bases to trimming and J lost 7 bases; unmatched junction nucleotides: 6. The CDR3 bases are TGTGCCAGTAGTATTCTCGGGACAGGGAGTGAAAAACTGTTTTTT. It codes for CASSILGTGSEKLFF.

V gene TRBV18 combines with J gene TRBJ1-6; TRBD1 might be the D (6 bases). The length of the CDR3 is 15 residues. Germline V lookup: CDR1 KGHSH, CDR2 LQKENI. Trimming shortened V by 6 bases and J by 7 bases, and 16 bases separated the two germline ends. CDR3 sequence (DNA): TGTGCCAGCTCGCCAAGCTCAGGGGTAAATTCACCCCTCCACTTT. This codes for CASSPSSGVNSPLHF.

This clone was seen once. CDR3 DNA: TGTGCCAGCAGCCCCATTGGTGAAAAACTGTTTTTT. This encodes CASSPIGEKLFF. The chain employs TRBV6-5 and TRBJ1-4; D remains ambiguous. V was clipped by 6 bases and J by 7 bases, with 9 bases between them. CDR1 MNHEY and CDR2 SVGAGI come from the germline V gene. The CDR3 has 12 residues.

The chain couples TRBV28 to TRBJ2-3, with D maybe TRBD2 (7 bases). This CDR3 is built from 13 residues. CDR1 and CDR2 (germline): MDHEN, SYDVKM. DNA for the CDR3: TGTGCTGAGCGGGGACAAGGGGAGGATACGCAGTATTTT. Protein sequence: CAERGQGEDTQYF.

V and J are TRBV13 and TRBJ1-2, with D perhaps matching TRBD1 (5 bases). Germline CDR1 reads PRHDT; CDR2 reads FYEKMQ (reference sequence). V lost 2 bases to trimming and J lost 4 bases, with 14 bases between them. The CDR3 covers 15 residues. The CDR3 DNA sequence: TGTGCCAGCAGCTTAAGGTTGGGTCAGGGCTATGGCTACACCTTC. Protein: CASSLRLGQGYGYTF.

This chain uses TRBV28 with TRBJ1-4; 8 bases are a match to TRBD1. The V gene end was trimmed by 10 bases and the J gene end by 8 bases; junction bases not matched to a gene: 9. CDR1 and CDR2 (germline): MDHEN, SYDVKM. There are 13 residues in the CDR3. The CDR3 is CATARGQVEKLFF. In DNA form, the CDR3 reads TGTGCCACTGCCCGGGGACAGGTGGAAAAACTGTTTTTT. Full variable domain (remainder filled in from reference TRBV28 and TRBJ1-4): DVKVTQSSRYLVKRTGEKVFLECVQDMDHENMFWYRQDPGLGLRLIYFSYDVKMKEKGDIPEGYSVSREKKERFSLILESASTNQTSMYLCATARGQVEKLFFGSGTQLSVL.

A note on this clone: The junction and the germline gene differ at one end; a read error may be behind it. The V gene is TRBV11-2, the J gene TRBJ2-5; a possible D gene is TRBD1 (5 bases). CDR1 SGHAT and CDR2 FQNNGV come from the germline V gene. CDR3 size: 12 residues. The CDR3 DNA sequence: TGTGCCAGCAGCTTAGGACAGCCCCCTAGGGACTTC. This gives the protein CASSLGQPPRDF.

This chain links TRBV27 with TRBJ1-6; a possible D gene is TRBD1 (6 bases). Germline loops: CDR1 MNHEY, CDR2 SMNVEV (reference sequence). The CDR3 has 17 residues. Trimming took off 0 bases at V and 8 bases at J, with 17 bases between the two ends. CDR3 nucleotide sequence: TGTGCCAGCAGTTTATCGACAGGATCCTCATGGTATTCACCCCTCCACTTT. This sequence encodes CASSLSTGSSWYSPLHF.

V usage is TRBV30 and J usage is TRBJ1-4; D is possibly TRBD1 (6 bases). Germline V gene lookup returns CDR1 GTSNPN and CDR2 SVGIG (reference sequence). The CDR3 consists of 13 residues. V lost 4 bases and J lost 8, with 14 bases in between. The CDR3 DNA reads as TGTGCCTGGAACACGGGGGGCCGGGAAAAACTGTTTTTT. Translating it yields CAWNTGGREKLFF.

The chain has TRBV6-1 and TRBJ2-5; 9 positions agree with TRBD1. V lost 4 bases, J lost 7 bases, and 13 bases stayed unmatched. The length of the CDR3 is 16 residues. Germline CDR1 and CDR2: MNHNS and SASEGT. CDR3 region: CASSVVDRGTLGTQYF. The CDR3, as DNA: TGTGCCAGCAGTGTTGTGGACAGGGGAACCTTGGGGACCCAGTACTTC.

CDR3 region: CASSYDSNQPQHF. The CDR3 DNA reads TGTGCCAGCAGTTACGACAGCAATCAGCCCCAGCATTTT. The V gene is TRBV6-5, the J gene TRBJ1-5, with D unclear. V lost 2 bases to trimming and J lost 1 base, with 3 bases between them. Germline lookup yields CDR1 MNHEY and CDR2 SVGAGI. The CDR3 is 13 amino acids.

The chain has TRBV5-6 and TRBJ2-7; the D is unclear. The CDR3 spans 13 residues. From germline, CDR1 is SGHDT and CDR2 YYEEEE. The V end was cut by 2 bases, the J end by 3 bases, with 9 bases between. The CDR3 bases are TGTGCCAGCAGCTTTACAGAAAACTACGAGCAGTACTTC. Translation gives CASSFTENYEQYF.

This clone appeared a few times. This chain connects TRBV2 to TRBJ2-1; a weak D match, TRBD1 (6 bases). CDR1 is SNHLY, CDR2 FYNNEI, per germline. V was clipped by 6 bases and J by 9 bases, with 15 bases between them. The CDR3 sequence is 13 residues long. The CDR3 spells CASRTKGGFEQFF. CDR3 coding DNA: TGTGCCAGCAGGACGAAAGGGGGATTTGAGCAGTTCTTC.

This clone was found once. The chain combines TRBV19 with TRBJ1-4, with D perhaps TRBD1 (5 bases). The germline gives CDR1 LNHDA, CDR2 SQIVND (reference sequence). The CDR3 loop spans 18 amino acids. Trimming removed 5 bases from V and 2 bases from J, with 21 bases in between. The CDR3 spells CASSSRPLQGVTNEKLFF. CDR3 DNA sequence: TGTGCCAGTAGTTCGAGGCCTCTGCAAGGGGTTACTAATGAAAAACTGTTTTTT. The full variable domain, with the rest looked up from reference TRBV19 and TRBJ1-4, is DGGITQSPKYLFRKEGQNVTLSCEQNLNHDAMYWYRQDPGQGLRLIYYSQIVNDFQKGDIAEGYSVSREKKESFPLTVTSAQKNPTAFYLCASSSRPLQGVTNEKLFFGSGTQLSVL.

This chain connects TRBV29-1 to TRBJ1-2; a weak D match, TRBD1 (6 bases). V gave up 3 bases and J gave up 4 bases, with 15 bases separating them. CDR1 and CDR2 (germline): SQVTM, ANQGSEA. The length of the CDR3 is 14 residues. The CDR3 reads CSVDEGENSYGYTF. In nucleotides, the CDR3 is TGCAGCGTTGACGAGGGGGAAAATAGCTATGGCTACACCTTC.

This clone appeared once. The chain joins TRBV19 to TRBJ1-5; TRBD1 matches at 9 bases. This CDR3 region has 13 residues. V lost 6 bases, J lost 5 bases, and 2 bases stayed unmatched. Per germline, CDR1 LNHDA and CDR2 SQIVND (reference sequence). The CDR3 protein is CASSDRGDQPQHF. CDR3 in DNA: TGTGCCAGTAGCGACAGGGGGGATCAGCCCCAGCATTTT.